Sequencing of this TCR beta chain was carried out in a study of breast tumors, draining lymph nodes, adjacent tissues. Regarding the study as a whole: Tumor T cell lymph node origin was a supported hypothesis, not proven. Tumor and nontumor repertoires were significantly more similar in luminal-like than in basal-like breast cancer. Tumor TCR diversity was below lymph nodes but above nontumor tissue.

The CDR3 contains 17 residues. The germline gives CDR1 SGDLS, CDR2 YYNGEE. Trimming removed 3 bases from V and 5 bases from J; junction bases left unmatched: 12. TCRdb independently ran MiXCR on the multiplex PCR reads; one entry per CDR3 protein. The sample includes about 35,000 distinct CDR3 sequences, 35% to 45% of them seen just once. This clonotype was detected ten times or more. The antigen remains unidentified. This clonotype was obtained from a female donor with breast cancer. Some clones in this sample may be carry-over from other donors' samples. Specimen: breast tumor tissue. The chain carries TRBV9 and TRBJ2-1, with 9 bases that match TRBD2. The CDR3 bases are TGTGCCAGCAGCGGTAGCATATCGGGACTAGCAAACAATGAGCAGTTCTTC. It encodes CASSGSISGLANNEQFF.